This TCR beta chain originates from a study of cytomegalovirus exposure and HLA in healthy donors. The study's findings and limits: Researchers reported in a later analysis that a missense DCLRE1C variant was tied to TCR beta V- and J-gene trimming. Several of the most significant clusters were apparently associated with common viral pathogens in a later analysis. Listed as cytomegalovirus-associated were 170 or so TCR beta chains.

PCR amplification relied on 60 Vbeta primers (plus 13 Jbeta primers). The repertoire was sequenced with immunoSEQ multiplex PCR; TCRdb's copy has only in-frame clones and lacks some. The sample has roughly 120,000 clones; roughly 77% are singletons. Comment on this clone: Its antigen is unknown.

Sequenced: PBMCs. This TCR was recovered from a man aged 35-49 years in good health and CMV-seronegative.

CDR3 DNA sequence: TGTGCCAGCAGCTTAACCAGCGGGGCCTCCTACAATGAGCAGTTCTTC. Its protein product is CASSLTSGASYNEQFF. The chain has TRBV7-2 and TRBJ2-1; 7 positions match TRBD2. Trimming at V came to 2 bases and at J to 0 bases, leaving 4 bases not matched to a gene. The CDR3 is 16 residues long. Germline V lookup: CDR1 SGHTA, CDR2 FQGNSA.